The clone carrying this TCR beta chain is a singleton in its sample. This record belongs to a study of T cell repertoires in ileal Crohn's disease. The CDR3 runs to 15 residues. Trimming removed 1 base from V and 0 bases from J, with 10 bases in between. Germline CDR1 is SGHKS and CDR2 is YYEKEE (reference sequence). Assay: immunoSEQ multiplex PCR; the TCRdb copy retains only in-frame clones and omits some. Of about 15,000 clones listed, about 82% are singletons. The sequenced sample consisted of ileal tissue. This chain uses TRBV5-5 with TRBJ1-1; a weak D match, TRBD1 (5 bases). The clonotype comes from an adult with Crohn's disease. CDR3 bases: TGTGCCAGCAGCTTGTTTGACAGCTTGAACACTGAAGCTTTCTTT. Translation: CASSLFDSLNTEAFF.